These T cell receptor beta chains were read from a single sample in a study of ipilimumab plus nivolumab after autologous stem cell transplantation. Some clones are missing from TCRdb's copy, which holds only in-frame ones; the method was immunoSEQ multiplex PCR. Of 8,500 to 11,000 clones in the sample, 78% were seen once. Sequencing was performed on PBMCs, taken in a trial of ipilimumab plus nivolumab as post-transplant consolidation. The receptors originated from a male donor with diffuse large B-cell lymphoma. Both conserved end residues are part of each CDR3. Fields, in order: J gene, clone size, D gene, V gene, CDR3 length, CDR3 protein, CDR3 DNA. A D gene is named only where the DNA matches it firmly. Only some rows state a clone size, as once, few, many or a class for expanded clones.

TRBJ2-5 . . TRBV9 17 CASSVGGTGAREETQYF TGTGCCAGCAGCGTCGGTGGCACGGGGGCCAGGGAGGAGACCCAGTACTTC
TRBJ1-3 . . TRBV6-6 12 CASSSEGNTIYF TGTGCCAGCAGTTCAGAGGGAAACACCATATATTTT
TRBJ2-2 . . TRBV28 15 CASSPPGRDTGELFF TGTGCCAGCAGTCCCCCCGGCCGCGACACCGGGGAGCTGTTTTTT
TRBJ2-3 . . TRBV11-2 13 CASSSTGEDTQYF TGTGCCAGCAGCTCGACAGGAGAAGATACGCAGTATTTT
TRBJ2-3 once . TRBV5-1 16 CASSLNGPGLTDTQYF TGCGCCAGCAGCTTGAATGGTCCGGGACTCACAGATACGCAGTATTTT
TRBJ2-3 . . TRBV28 15 CASTPWLTGADTQYF TGTGCCAGCACCCCTTGGCTTACGGGGGCCGATACGCAGTATTTT
TRBJ1-4 . TRBD1 TRBV5-5 15 CASSRLGGVREKLFF TGTGCCAGCAGCCGCCTAGGGGGCGTTAGGGAAAAACTGTTTTTT
TRBJ1-2 . TRBD1 TRBV13 14 CASSLGQGVVDYTF TGTGCCAGCAGCTTAGGTCAGGGGGTCGTTGACTACACCTTC
TRBJ2-7 few . TRBV7-6 12 CASSPTGNEQYF TGTGCCAGCAGCCCGACTGGAAACGAGCAGTACTTC
TRBJ1-4 . . TRBV5-4 16 CASSFGEGVTNEKLFF TGTGCCAGCAGCTTTGGGGAGGGGGTGACGAATGAAAAACTGTTTTTT
TRBJ2-7 . . TRBV5-6 14 CASSLDRSSYEQYF TGTGCCAGCAGTCTTGACAGGAGCTCCTACGAGCAGTACTTC
TRBJ2-3 . TRBD1 TRBV11-1 15 CASSQQGLVTDTQYF TGTGCCAGCAGCCAACAGGGGTTAGTTACAGATACGCAGTATTTT
TRBJ2-3 . . TRBV7-2 18 CASSLLPGSHTSTDTQYF TGTGCCAGCAGCTTACTCCCAGGCAGCCACACTAGCACAGATACGCAGTATTTT
TRBJ2-3 . . TRBV4-3 14 CASSQSGIRDTQYF TGCGCCAGCAGCCAATCAGGGATCAGAGATACGCAGTATTTT
TRBJ2-2 . TRBD2 TRBV7-3 16 CASSFIAGSNTGELFF TGTGCCAGCAGCTTTATAGCGGGGTCGAACACCGGGGAGCTGTTTTTT
TRBJ2-7 few . TRBV19 13 CASSFSTAYEQYF TGTGCCAGTAGCTTTTCGACAGCCTACGAGCAGTACTTC
TRBJ2-1 . TRBD2 TRBV27 15 CASSPLAGGYNEQFF TGTGCCAGCAGTCCCCTAGCGGGGGGGTACAATGAGCAGTTCTTC
TRBJ1-4 . TRBD1 TRBV28 15 CASSPQGFGNEKLFF TGTGCCAGCAGTCCACAGGGGTTCGGTAATGAAAAACTGTTTTTT
TRBJ2-3 . . TRBV7-9 14 CASSSPDSVDTQYF TGTGCCAGCAGCTCCCCGGACAGTGTAGATACGCAGTATTTT
TRBJ1-5 . . TRBV2 14 CASSLYGGDQPQHF TGTGCCAGCAGTCTCTACGGGGGGGATCAGCCCCAGCATTTT
TRBJ1-1 . TRBD1 TRBV4-3 16 CASSQDGEGADTEAFF TGCGCCAGCAGCCAAGATGGGGAGGGGGCAGACACTGAAGCTTTCTTT
TRBJ1-6 . . TRBV10-3 13 CAINTGLDSPLHF TGTGCCATCAATACAGGGCTGGATTCACCCCTCCACTTT
TRBJ2-3 . . TRBV29-1 13 CSVAPPSTNTQYF TGCAGCGTTGCCCCTCCTAGCACAAATACGCAGTATTTT
TRBJ1-1 once TRBD1 TRBV19 15 CASSTTRQGRTEAFF TGTGCCAGTAGTACCACCCGACAGGGGAGGACTGAAGCTTTCTTT
TRBJ1-6 . TRBD1 TRBV4-3 16 CASSLGTGLYNSPLHF TGCGCCAGCAGCCTAGGGACAGGGCTTTATAATTCACCCCTCCACTTT
TRBJ2-3 . TRBD2 TRBV5-1 16 CASSLAPAGDTDTQYF TGCGCCAGCAGCTTGGCTCCAGCGGGGGACACAGATACGCAGTATTTT
TRBJ2-5 . . TRBV2 13 CASSRQLQETQYF TGTGCCAGCAGCCGACAGCTCCAAGAGACCCAGTACTTC
TRBJ2-5 . . TRBV5-8 13 CASSLYRVETQYF TGTGCCAGCAGCTTGTACAGGGTGGAGACCCAGTACTTC
TRBJ1-1 . . TRBV7-9 13 CASSPSQAPEAFF TGTGCCAGCAGCCCTTCACAGGCCCCTGAAGCTTTCTTT
TRBJ1-1 . TRBD1 TRBV7-9 14 CASRQQGPRTEAFF TGTGCCAGCAGGCAACAGGGGCCGCGGACTGAAGCTTTCTTT
TRBJ2-1 . . TRBV6-5 13 CASIHIGGREQFF TGTGCCAGCATCCACATCGGGGGGCGCGAGCAGTTCTTC
TRBJ1-1 . . TRBV6-6 12 CASSYEGTEAFF TGTGCCAGCAGTTACGAGGGCACTGAAGCTTTCTTT
TRBJ1-2 once . TRBV30 14 CAWSEQLRNYGYTF TGTGCCTGGAGTGAACAGCTTAGAAACTATGGCTACACCTTC
TRBJ2-5 . . TRBV5-8 13 CASSGRLQETQYF TGTGCCAGCTCAGGGCGCCTACAAGAGACCCAGTACTTC
TRBJ2-1 . . TRBV9 11 CASSATSEQFF TGTGCCAGCAGCGCAACTAGTGAGCAGTTCTTC
TRBJ1-1 . . TRBV5-6 13 CASSPPGNTEAFF TGTGCCAGCAGCCCCCCGGGCAACACTGAAGCTTTCTTT
TRBJ1-4 few TRBD1 TRBV28 14 CASNLGTVNEKLFF TGTGCCAGCAACCTGGGGACAGTTAATGAAAAACTGTTTTTT
TRBJ1-1 . TRBD1 TRBV9 16 CASSGRTGGAGTEAFF TGTGCCAGCAGCGGACGGACAGGGGGCGCCGGTACTGAAGCTTTCTTT